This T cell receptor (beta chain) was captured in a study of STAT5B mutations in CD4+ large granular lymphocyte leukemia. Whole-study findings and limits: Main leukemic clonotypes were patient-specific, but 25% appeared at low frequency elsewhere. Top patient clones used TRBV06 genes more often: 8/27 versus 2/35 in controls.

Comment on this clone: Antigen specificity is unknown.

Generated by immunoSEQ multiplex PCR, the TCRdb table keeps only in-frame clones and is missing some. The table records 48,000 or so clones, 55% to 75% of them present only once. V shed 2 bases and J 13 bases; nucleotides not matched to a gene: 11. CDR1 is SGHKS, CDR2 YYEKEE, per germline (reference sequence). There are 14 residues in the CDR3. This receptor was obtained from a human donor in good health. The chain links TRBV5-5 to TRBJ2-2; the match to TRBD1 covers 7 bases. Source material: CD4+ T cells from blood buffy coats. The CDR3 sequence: CASSLNRGEGVLFF. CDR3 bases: TGTGCCAGCAGCTTAAACAGGGGAGAGGGCGTGCTGTTTTTT. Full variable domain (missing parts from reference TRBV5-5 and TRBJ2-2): DAGVTQSPTHLIKTRGQQVTLRCSPISGHKSVSWYQQVLGQGPQFIFQYYEKEERGRGNFPDRFSARQFPNYSSELNVNALLLGDSALYLCASSLNRGEGVLFFGEGSRLTVL.